These 19 T cell receptor beta chains originate from one sample sequenced in a study of blood T cell repertoires in COVID-19 (dated by TCRdb to 2018 to 2021). Preparation of the library involved the immunoSEQ multiplex PCR assay. The source is immuneACCESS, and TCRdb retained only in-frame sequences with V and J called. Part of the clones is not carried over; for the studies checked, unresolved V genes explain less than half of this, and the remainder is unexplained. This sample gives 400,000 or so clones in total; about 90% of them show up just once. The ten largest account for about 0.63% of the sample. The sequenced sample consisted of PBMCs or T cells enriched from blood (not recorded which). The receptors derive from a man between 18 and 35 years old who had recovered from COVID-19.

This clone was seen just once. The chain carries TRBV7-3 and TRBJ1-1; 8 bases align to TRBD1. This CDR3 is 14 amino acids long. The germline V gene has CDR1 SGHTA and CDR2 FQGTGA. V lost 6 bases to trimming and J lost 7 bases; unmatched junction nucleotides: 10. Written as DNA, the CDR3 is TGTGCCAGCAGACGAACAGGGGGACGGAGTGAAGCTTTCTTT. Its translation: CASRRTGGRSEAFF. Combining the CDR3 with reference TRBV7-3 and TRBJ1-1 gives the whole variable domain GAGVSQTPSNKVTEKGKYVELRCDPISGHTALYWYRQSLGQGPEFLIYFQGTGAADDSGLPNDRFFAVRPEGSVSTLKIQRTERGDSAVYLCASRRTGGRSEAFFGQGTRLTVV.

The chain carries TRBV10-3 and TRBJ1-1; unclear D gene. The CDR3 is made up of 13 amino acids. Trimming took off 4 bases at V and 5 bases at J, with 11 bases between the two ends. CDR1 ENHRY and CDR2 SYGVKD come from the germline V gene. The CDR3 bases are TGTGCCATCAGTGGCCAGACTGCGACTGAAGCTTTCTTT. Protein sequence: CAISGQTATEAFF.

In its sample, this clone was seen a few times. The chain joins TRBV28 to TRBJ1-1, with 7 bases aligning to TRBD1. Germline V gene sequence: CDR1 MDHEN, CDR2 SYDVKM. The trim removed 7 bases at V and 3 bases at J, leaving 11 bases unmatched. This CDR3 comprises 15 residues. As DNA, the CDR3 is TGTGCCAGCACCAAAAGGGACAGAAGGTACACTGAAGCTTTCTTT. Amino acids: CASTKRDRRYTEAFF. Combining the CDR3 with reference TRBV28 and TRBJ1-1 gives the whole variable domain DVKVTQSSRYLVKRTGEKVFLECVQDMDHENMFWYRQDPGLGLRLIYFSYDVKMKEKGDIPEGYSVSREKKERFSLILESASTNQTSMYLCASTKRDRRYTEAFFGQGTRLTVV.

V is TRBV3-1 (or the pseudogene TRBV3-2) and J is TRBJ2-1; 11 bases agree with TRBD2. Trimming cost V 2 bases and J 4 bases; bases outside gene matches: 7. The CDR3 is 17 residues long. In germline, CDR1 is LGHDT, CDR2 YNNKEL (reference sequence). The CDR3 sequence: CASSQLLAGGQYNEQFF. The CDR3 DNA follows: TGTGCCAGCAGCCAACTTCTAGCGGGGGGACAATACAATGAGCAGTTCTTC.

This clone was observed once. This chain connects TRBV7-3 to TRBJ2-3; 9 bases fit TRBD2. Germline V lookup: CDR1 SGHTA, CDR2 FQGTGA. The CDR3 has 13 residues. V lost 6 bases and J lost 10; bases outside the gene matches: 8. Here the CDR3 DNA reads TGTGCCAGCAGATCTACGGTAGCGGGGGCGCAGTATTTT. Protein product: CASRSTVAGAQYF.

The gene calls are TRBV7-9 and TRBJ2-2; 8 bases map to TRBD1. With 1 base clipped from V and 4 bases from J, the junction kept 2 bases outside the gene matches. Germline V gives CDR1 SEHNR, CDR2 FQNEAQ (reference sequence). The CDR3 runs 15 residues. For the CDR3, the DNA is TGTGCCAGCAGCTTAGGACAGGGGACCACCGGGGAGCTGTTTTTT. Its translation is CASSLGQGTTGELFF. The full variable domain, rest sourced from reference TRBV7-9 and TRBJ2-2, is DTGVSQNPRHKITKRGQNVTFRCDPISEHNRLYWYRQTLGQGPEFLTYFQNEAQLEKSRLLSDRFSAERPKGSFSTLEIQRTEQGDSAMYLCASSLGQGTTGELFFGEGSRLTVL.

The V call is TRBV9, the J call TRBJ1-2, with TRBD1 matching 8 bases. The J segment lost 8 bases and the V segment lost 3 bases, leaving 9 bases of the junction unmatched. The CDR3 totals 14 residues. The germline V gene encodes CDR1 SGDLS and CDR2 YYNGEE. CDR3 DNA sequence: TGTGCCAGCAGCGCTAGGACAGGGCTGAGCGGCTACACCTTC. Translated, it gives CASSARTGLSGYTF.

The rearrangement links TRBV5-6 to TRBJ2-7; 7 nucleotides align to TRBD1. The CDR3 is made up of 13 amino acids. V gave up 0 bases and J gave up 7 bases; unmatched junction bases: 4. Germline loops: CDR1 SGHDT, CDR2 YYEEEE. In DNA form, the CDR3 reads TGTGCCAGCAGCTTGGGGCAGGGGGAAGAGCAGTACTTC. It encodes CASSLGQGEEQYF.

The chain combines TRBV9 with TRBJ2-2; 11 nucleotides line up with TRBD2. The V segment lost 3 bases and the J segment 3 bases; nucleotides outside the gene matches: 7. Germline V lookup: CDR1 SGDLS, CDR2 YYNGEE. CDR3 length: 17 residues. The CDR3 here is CASSAGTSGFYTGELFF. CDR3 in DNA: TGTGCCAGCAGCGCAGGGACTAGCGGTTTCTACACCGGGGAGCTGTTTTTT.

The V and J genes are TRBV11-2 and TRBJ2-3; D possibly corresponds to TRBD2 (6 bases). From germline, CDR1 is SGHAT and CDR2 FQNNGV. Trimming left V 5 bases short and J 2 bases short, with 17 bases between. The length of the CDR3 is 16 residues. As DNA, the CDR3 is TGTGCCAGCAGCCCCCACGCTGGGAGGTCCACAGATACGCAGTATTTT. Amino acid sequence: CASSPHAGRSTDTQYF.

The chain carries TRBV5-4 and TRBJ2-1, with TRBD2 identical over 7 bases. The length of the CDR3 is 17 residues. The V gene's germline CDR1 is SGHNT and CDR2 YYREEE (reference sequence). The junction had 16 bases not matched to a gene; V was cut back by 3 bases and J by 7 bases. The CDR3 sequence: CASSSISGAGWGNEQFF. In DNA form, the CDR3 reads TGTGCCAGCAGCTCTATCTCAGGAGCGGGATGGGGAAATGAGCAGTTCTTC.

This clone showed up just once. The V gene is TRBV12-3 or TRBV12-4, the J gene TRBJ1-1; D uncertain. V was shortened by 3 bases and J by 5 bases, with 4 bases between the two germline ends. The CDR3 is 11 amino acids. DNA of the CDR3: TGTGCCAGCAGTTTTAGAACTGAAGCTTTCTTT. Its translation: CASSFRTEAFF.

The chain joins TRBV6-5 to TRBJ1-2; D is perhaps TRBD1 (5 bases). Germline lookup yields CDR1 MNHEY and CDR2 SVGAGI. The CDR3 runs 14 residues. Trimming shortened V by 4 bases and J by 5 bases, and 14 bases separated the two germline ends. In DNA, the CDR3 is TGTGCCAGCAGTTTTTATATGGGGGGTTATGGCTACACCTTC. Translating it yields CASSFYMGGYGYTF.

This chain uses TRBV6-5 with TRBJ2-7; a weak D match, TRBD2 (6 bases). Trimming took 6 bases from V and 3 from J, leaving 12 bases between them. This CDR3 has 13 amino acids. Per the germline V gene, CDR1 is MNHEY and CDR2 is SVGAGI. CDR3 loop: CASRAGPGYEQYF. The CDR3 DNA follows: TGTGCCAGCAGGGCGGGGCCTGGCTACGAGCAGTACTTC.

The chain joins TRBV7-9 to TRBJ1-4; 8 positions agree with TRBD1. Germline V gives CDR1 SEHNR, CDR2 FQNEAQ (reference sequence). The junction had 5 bases not matched to a gene; V was cut back by 3 bases and J by 8 bases. The CDR3 length is 14 residues. The CDR3 protein is CASSFGTGGEKLFF. Here the CDR3 DNA reads TGTGCCAGCAGCTTCGGGACAGGCGGGGAAAAACTGTTTTTT.

This chain uses TRBV28 with TRBJ1-5, with 8 nucleotides matching TRBD1. The CDR3 is 15 residues long. Per the germline V gene, CDR1 is MDHEN and CDR2 is SYDVKM. Germline trimming cut 5 bases from V and 5 bases from J; bases unmatched to any gene: 8. CDR3 amino acids: CASSTSGTGHQPQHF. The CDR3 bases are TGTGCCAGCAGTACCTCCGGGACAGGCCATCAGCCCCAGCATTTT.

The chain combines TRBV28 with TRBJ1-2, with 7 bases matching TRBD1. CDR3 length: 15 residues. V trimming: 6 bases; J trimming: 1 base; junction bases outside the gene matches: 8. The germline gives CDR1 MDHEN, CDR2 SYDVKM. The CDR3, as DNA: TGTGCCAGCAGGCGCCGGGACAGATATAACTATGGCTACACCTTC. Translation gives CASRRRDRYNYGYTF.

The chain links TRBV29-1 to TRBJ1-1; possibly TRBD1 for D (5 bases). CDR3 size: 16 residues. Trimming stripped 4 bases from V and 1 base from J, with 19 bases between. Per the germline V gene, CDR1 is SQVTM and CDR2 is ANQGSEA. CDR3 in DNA: TGCAGCGTTGCGGGAGGGGCCCTAACGTGGAACACTGAAGCTTTCTTT. Amino acid sequence: CSVAGGALTWNTEAFF.

In this sample, this clone turned up once. CDR3 in DNA: TGTGCCAGCAGTCCCGGCCCGGGTGGCTACACCTTC. It is translated as CASSPGPGGYTF. The chain recombines TRBV6-5 with TRBJ1-2; D gene uncertain. The germline gives CDR1 MNHEY, CDR2 SVGAGI. CDR3 length: 12 amino acids. V was shortened by 5 bases and J by 7 bases, with 11 bases between the two germline ends.